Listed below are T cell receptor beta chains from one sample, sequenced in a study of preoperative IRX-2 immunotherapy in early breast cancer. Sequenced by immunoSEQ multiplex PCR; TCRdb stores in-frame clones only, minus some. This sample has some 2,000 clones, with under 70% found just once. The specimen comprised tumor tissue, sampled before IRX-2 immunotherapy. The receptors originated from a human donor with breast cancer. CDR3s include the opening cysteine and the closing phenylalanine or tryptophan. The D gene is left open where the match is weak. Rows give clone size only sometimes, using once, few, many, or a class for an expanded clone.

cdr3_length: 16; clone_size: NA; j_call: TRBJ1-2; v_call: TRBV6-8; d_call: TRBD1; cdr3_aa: CASSSGTGAINYGYTF; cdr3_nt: TGTGCCAGCAGCTCCGGGACAGGGGCGATTAACTATGGCTACACCTTC
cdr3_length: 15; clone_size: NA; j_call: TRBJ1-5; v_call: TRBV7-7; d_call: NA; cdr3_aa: CASSLGGQGNQPQHF; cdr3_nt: TGTGCCAGCAGCTTGGGGGGGCAAGGCAATCAGCCCCAGCATTTT
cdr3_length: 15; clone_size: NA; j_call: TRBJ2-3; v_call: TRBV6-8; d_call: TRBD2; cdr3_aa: CASFETSGGIDTQYF; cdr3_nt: TGTGCCAGCTTTGAGACTAGCGGGGGGATAGATACGCAGTATTTT
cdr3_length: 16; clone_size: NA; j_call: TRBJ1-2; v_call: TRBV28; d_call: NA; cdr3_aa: CASTDYTGDFGYGYTF; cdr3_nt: TGTGCCAGCACCGACTATACCGGGGACTTTGGGTATGGCTACACCTTC
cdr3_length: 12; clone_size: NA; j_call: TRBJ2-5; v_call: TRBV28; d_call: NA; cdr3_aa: CASRGPSETQYF; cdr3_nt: TGTGCCAGCAGAGGACCCTCTGAGACCCAGTACTTC
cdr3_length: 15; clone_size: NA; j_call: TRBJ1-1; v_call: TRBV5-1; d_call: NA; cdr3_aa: CASSPYSRTGTEAFF; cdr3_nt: TGCGCCAGCAGCCCATACTCCCGAACTGGCACTGAAGCTTTCTTT
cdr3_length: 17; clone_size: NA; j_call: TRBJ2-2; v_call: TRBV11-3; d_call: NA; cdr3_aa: CASSLVLRLQGPGELFF; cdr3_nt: TGTGCCAGCAGCTTAGTCCTGAGACTTCAAGGTCCCGGGGAGCTGTTTTTT
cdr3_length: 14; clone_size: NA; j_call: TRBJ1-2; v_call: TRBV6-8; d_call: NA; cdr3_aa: CASNSAGLNYGYTF; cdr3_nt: TGTGCCAGCAATTCGGCGGGGCTTAACTATGGCTACACCTTC
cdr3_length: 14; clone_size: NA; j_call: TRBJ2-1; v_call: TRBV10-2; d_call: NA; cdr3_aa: CATRTRTVWDEQFF; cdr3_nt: TGCGCCACCCGAACTAGGACGGTGTGGGATGAGCAGTTCTTC
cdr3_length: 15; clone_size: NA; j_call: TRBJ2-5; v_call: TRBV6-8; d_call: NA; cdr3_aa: CASSGRPGDQETQYF; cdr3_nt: TGTGCCAGCAGTGGAAGGCCAGGGGATCAGGAGACCCAGTACTTC
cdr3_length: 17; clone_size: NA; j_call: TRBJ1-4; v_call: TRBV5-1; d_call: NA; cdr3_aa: CASSPYREPPTNEKLFF; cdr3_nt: TGCGCCAGCAGCCCCTACAGGGAGCCTCCAACTAATGAAAAACTGTTTTTT
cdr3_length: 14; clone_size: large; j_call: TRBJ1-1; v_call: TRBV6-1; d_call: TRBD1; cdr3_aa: CASSEGTGGTEAFF; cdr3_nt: TGTGCCAGCAGTGAAGGGACAGGGGGGACTGAAGCTTTCTTT
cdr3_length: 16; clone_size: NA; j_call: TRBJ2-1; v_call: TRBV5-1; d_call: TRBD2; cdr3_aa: CASSWTSGDSYNEQFF; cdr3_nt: TGCGCCAGCAGCTGGACTAGCGGGGATTCCTACAATGAGCAGTTCTTC
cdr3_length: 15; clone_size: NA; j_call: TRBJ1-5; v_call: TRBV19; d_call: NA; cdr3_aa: CASSHTDSFNQPQHF; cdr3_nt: TGTGCCAGTAGTCATACGGACAGCTTCAATCAGCCCCAGCATTTT
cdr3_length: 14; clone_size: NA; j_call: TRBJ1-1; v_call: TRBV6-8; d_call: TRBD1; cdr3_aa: CASSQGGWYTEAFF; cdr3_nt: TGTGCCAGCAGCCAGGGGGGATGGTACACTGAAGCTTTCTTT
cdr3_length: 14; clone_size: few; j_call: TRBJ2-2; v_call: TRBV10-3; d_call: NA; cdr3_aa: CAISEVATAGELFF; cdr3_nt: TGTGCCATCAGTGAGGTAGCTACTGCCGGGGAGCTGTTTTTT
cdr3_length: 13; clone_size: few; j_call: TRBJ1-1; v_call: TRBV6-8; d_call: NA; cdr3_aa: CASRGPMNTEAFF; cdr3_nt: TGTGCCAGCAGGGGGCCCATGAACACTGAAGCTTTCTTT
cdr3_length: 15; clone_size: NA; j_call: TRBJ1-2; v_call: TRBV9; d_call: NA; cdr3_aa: CASSATHRANYGYTF; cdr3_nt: TGTGCCAGCAGCGCAACCCACAGGGCTAACTATGGCTACACCTTC
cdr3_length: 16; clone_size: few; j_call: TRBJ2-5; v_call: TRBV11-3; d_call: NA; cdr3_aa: CASSLTASATQETQYF; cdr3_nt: TGTGCCAGCAGCTTAACGGCTAGCGCTACTCAAGAGACCCAGTACTTC
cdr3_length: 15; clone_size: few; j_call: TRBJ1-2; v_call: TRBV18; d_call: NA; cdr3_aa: CASSPGPGRSYGYTF; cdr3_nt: TGTGCCAGCTCACCAGGCCCGGGGCGGAGCTATGGCTACACCTTC
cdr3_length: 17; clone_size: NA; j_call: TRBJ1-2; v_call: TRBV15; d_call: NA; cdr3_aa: CATSRDSVAGIMGGYTF; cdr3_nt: TGTGCCACCAGCAGAGATTCAGTGGCAGGAATAATGGGGGGCTACACCTTC
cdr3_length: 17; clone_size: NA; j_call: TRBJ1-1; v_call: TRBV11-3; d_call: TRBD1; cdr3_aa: CASSYRDRGRLGTEAFF; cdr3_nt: TGTGCCAGCAGCTACCGGGACAGGGGGCGTTTGGGCACTGAAGCTTTCTTT
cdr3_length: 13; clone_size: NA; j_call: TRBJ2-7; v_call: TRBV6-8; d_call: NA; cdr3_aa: CASSVGTNYEQYF; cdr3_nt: TGTGCCAGCAGTGTGGGCACGAACTACGAGCAGTACTTC
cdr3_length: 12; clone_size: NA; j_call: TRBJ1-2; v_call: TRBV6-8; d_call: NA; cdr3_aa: CASSNERYGYTF; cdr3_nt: TGTGCCAGCAGCAATGAACGCTATGGCTACACCTTC
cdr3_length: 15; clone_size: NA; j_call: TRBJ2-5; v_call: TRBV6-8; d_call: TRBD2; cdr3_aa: CASSREAGGQETQYF; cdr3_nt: TGTGCCAGCAGTAGAGAGGCGGGGGGGCAAGAGACCCAGTACTTC
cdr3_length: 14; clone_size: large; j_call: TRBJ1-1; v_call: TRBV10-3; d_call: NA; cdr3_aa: CAISESRTNTEAFF; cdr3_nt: TGTGCCATCAGTGAGTCCCGGACGAACACTGAAGCTTTCTTT
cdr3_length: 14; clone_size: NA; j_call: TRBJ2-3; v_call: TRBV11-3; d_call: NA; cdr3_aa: CASSSPASTDTQYF; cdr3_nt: TGTGCCAGCAGCTCCCCCGCTAGCACAGATACGCAGTATTTT
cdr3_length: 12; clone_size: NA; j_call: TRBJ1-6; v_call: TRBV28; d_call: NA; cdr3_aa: CASSLGDSPLHF; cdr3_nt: TGTGCCAGCAGTTTGGGGGATTCACCCCTCCACTTT
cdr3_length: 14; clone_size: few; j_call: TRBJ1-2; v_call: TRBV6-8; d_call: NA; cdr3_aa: CASSYNRNDYGYTF; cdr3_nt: TGTGCCAGCAGTTACAATCGTAACGACTATGGCTACACCTTC
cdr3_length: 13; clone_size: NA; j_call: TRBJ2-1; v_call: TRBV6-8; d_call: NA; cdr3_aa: CASSTVRGRWQFF; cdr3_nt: TGTGCCAGCAGTACAGTTCGGGGGCGGTGGCAGTTCTTC
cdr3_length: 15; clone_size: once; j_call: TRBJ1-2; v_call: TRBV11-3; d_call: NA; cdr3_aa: CASSLGVAGGYGYTF; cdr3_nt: TGTGCCAGCAGCTTAGGAGTGGCCGGGGGCTATGGCTACACCTTC
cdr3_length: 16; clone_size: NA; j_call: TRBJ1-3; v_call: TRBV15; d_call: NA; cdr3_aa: CATSRDPEISGNTIYF; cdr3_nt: TGTGCCACCAGCAGAGATCCGGAAATCTCTGGAAACACCATATATTTT
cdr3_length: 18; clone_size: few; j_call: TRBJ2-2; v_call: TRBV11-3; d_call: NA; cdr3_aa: CASSLLGAPTSNTGELFF; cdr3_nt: TGTGCCAGCAGCCTCCTAGGGGCTCCAACCTCGAACACCGGGGAGCTGTTTTTT
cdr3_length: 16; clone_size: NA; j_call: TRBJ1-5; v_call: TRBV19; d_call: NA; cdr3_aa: CASSIQGINSNQPQHF; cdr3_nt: TGTGCCAGTAGTATACAAGGGATTAATAGCAATCAGCCCCAGCATTTT
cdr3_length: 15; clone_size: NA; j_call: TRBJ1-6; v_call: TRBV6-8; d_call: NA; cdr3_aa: CASSSGIANNSPLHF; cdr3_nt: TGTGCCAGCAGTTCCGGGATAGCCAATAATTCACCCCTCCACTTT
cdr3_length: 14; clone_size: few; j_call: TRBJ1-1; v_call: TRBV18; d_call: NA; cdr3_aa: CASSPRHPVTEAFF; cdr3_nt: TGTGCCAGCTCACCTAGACACCCTGTGACTGAAGCTTTCTTT
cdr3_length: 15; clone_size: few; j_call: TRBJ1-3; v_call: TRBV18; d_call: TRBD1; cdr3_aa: CASSSDRAGGNTIYF; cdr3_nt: TGTGCCAGCTCCTCGGACAGGGCAGGAGGAAACACCATATATTTT
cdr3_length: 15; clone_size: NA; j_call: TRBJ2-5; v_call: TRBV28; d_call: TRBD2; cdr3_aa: CASSLAGTSRETQYF; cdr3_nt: TGTGCCAGCAGTCTAGCCGGGACTAGCAGAGAGACCCAGTACTTC